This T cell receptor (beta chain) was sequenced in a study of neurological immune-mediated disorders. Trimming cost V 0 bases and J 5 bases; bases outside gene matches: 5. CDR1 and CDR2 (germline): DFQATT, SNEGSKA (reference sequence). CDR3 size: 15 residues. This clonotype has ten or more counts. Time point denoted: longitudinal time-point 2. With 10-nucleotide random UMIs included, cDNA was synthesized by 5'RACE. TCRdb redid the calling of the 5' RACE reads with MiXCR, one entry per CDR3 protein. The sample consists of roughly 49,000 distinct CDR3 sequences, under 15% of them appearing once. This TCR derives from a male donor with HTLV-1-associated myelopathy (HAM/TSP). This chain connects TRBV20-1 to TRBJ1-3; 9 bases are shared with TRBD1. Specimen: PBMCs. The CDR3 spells CSARETGGLRNTIYF. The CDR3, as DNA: TGCAGTGCTAGAGAAACAGGGGGCTTAAGAAACACCATATATTTT.